The 28 T cell receptor beta chains presented below share a single source sample, sequenced in a study of shared clonotypes between healthy human individuals. Profiling relied on immunoSEQ multiplex PCR, and the TCRdb table lists in-frame clones only, not all of them. Of some 1,600,000 clones in the sample, 95% to 99% are singletons; the top ten hold about 0.4%. Sequencing was carried out using naive CD4+ T cells sorted from blood. As for subset: CD45RA+ positively selected. All receptors derive from a man aged 30 to 39 in good health.

V and J are TRBV30 and TRBJ2-3, with D tentatively TRBD2 (6 bases). The germline V and J ends were trimmed by 7 bases and 5 bases, with 19 bases remaining between them. From germline, CDR1 is GTSNPN and CDR2 SVGIG (reference sequence). The CDR3 has 14 residues. The CDR3 DNA reads as TGTGCCTTCAACCCTGGCGGGATGCTAGATACGCAGTATTTT. Its translation: CAFNPGGMLDTQYF.

This chain links TRBV9 with TRBJ2-5, with a possible D match to TRBD2 (6 bases). Trimming took off 0 bases at V and 5 bases at J, with 14 bases between the two ends. Germline assignment: CDR1 SGDLS and CDR2 YYNGEE. This CDR3 is 15 amino acids long. Here the CDR3 DNA reads TGTGCCAGCAGCGTAGAACCGGGAGCGGGTGAGACCCAGTACTTC. It codes for CASSVEPGAGETQYF.

The V gene is TRBV19, the J gene TRBJ2-5, with 11 bases fitting TRBD2. CDR3 length equals 13 residues. J was trimmed by 5 bases and V by 7 bases; bases with no gene match: 3. Germline assignment: CDR1 LNHDA and CDR2 SQIVND (reference sequence). This CDR3 reads CASKTSGKETQYF. CDR3 bases: TGTGCCAGTAAGACTAGCGGGAAGGAGACCCAGTACTTC.

This clone was detected once. This rearrangement joins TRBV5-1 to TRBJ1-1; TRBD1 matches at 7 bases. This CDR3 is built from 15 residues. CDR1 and CDR2 (germline): SGHRS, YFSETQ. J was trimmed by 0 bases and V by 4 bases; bases with no gene match: 6. CDR3 DNA sequence: TGCGCCAGCAGCCCGGGGGGACAGCTGAACACTGAAGCTTTCTTT. Protein sequence: CASSPGGQLNTEAFF.

This chain uses TRBV28 with TRBJ2-7; 9 bases agree with TRBD2. The CDR3 runs 12 residues. V gave up 7 bases and J gave up 4 bases; unmatched junction bases: 2. The germline CDR1 and CDR2 sequences are MDHEN and SYDVKM. CDR3 loop: CASKSGRYEQYF. The DNA for the CDR3 is TGTGCCAGCAAGAGCGGGAGGTACGAGCAGTACTTC. The whole variable domain, filled in from reference TRBV28 and TRBJ2-7, reads DVKVTQSSRYLVKRTGEKVFLECVQDMDHENMFWYRQDPGLGLRLIYFSYDVKMKEKGDIPEGYSVSREKKERFSLILESASTNQTSMYLCASKSGRYEQYFGPGTRLTVT.

This chain uses TRBV13 with TRBJ2-2, with TRBD1 matching over 10 bases. The germline CDR1 and CDR2 sequences are PRHDT and FYEKMQ (reference sequence). CDR3 length: 17 residues. Trimming cost V 4 bases and J 5 bases; bases outside gene matches: 10. CDR3 DNA sequence: TGTGCCAGCAGCTCCGACCGGGACAGGGGTATGACCGGGGAGCTGTTTTTT. It codes for CASSSDRDRGMTGELFF.

The chain uses TRBV11-1 and TRBJ1-1; D remains unclear. Trimming took 5 bases from V and 7 from J, leaving 17 bases between them. Per germline, CDR1 SGHAT and CDR2 FQDESV (reference sequence). CDR3 length: 14 residues. CDR3 residues: CASSLRQTPREAFF. CDR3 nucleotide sequence: TGTGCCAGCAGCCTTCGGCAAACACCTCGTGAAGCTTTCTTT.

The V gene is TRBV28, the J gene TRBJ1-4, with TRBD1 matching 7 bases. From germline, CDR1 is MDHEN and CDR2 SYDVKM. The CDR3 is 13 residues long. V trimming: 6 bases; J trimming: 3 bases; junction bases outside the gene matches: 1. The CDR3 protein is CASRTGPNEKLFF. Written as DNA, the CDR3 is TGTGCCAGCAGGACAGGGCCTAATGAAAAACTGTTTTTT.

This clone occurred once. The rearrangement links TRBV18 to TRBJ1-1, with D unresolved. Germline V gene sequence: CDR1 KGHSH, CDR2 LQKENI. This CDR3 is 15 amino acids long. Trimming pared 3 bases from V and 4 bases from J, leaving 15 bases between. The CDR3 loop is CASSPQTPHGTEAFF. The CDR3 DNA follows: TGTGCCAGCTCACCCCAAACCCCGCATGGCACTGAAGCTTTCTTT.

CDR3 loop: CASSPAGTGETIYF. The CDR3 DNA reads TGCGCCAGCAGCCCCGCCGGGACAGGGGAAACCATATATTTT. V usage is TRBV5-1 and J usage is TRBJ1-3; 10 bases align to TRBD1. The CDR3 totals 14 residues. The germline CDR1 and CDR2 sequences are SGHRS and YFSETQ. The ends lost 4 bases at V and 10 bases at J; junction bases unmatched: 8. The entire variable domain, with the rest obtained from reference TRBV5-1 and TRBJ1-3, is as follows: KAGVTQTPRYLIKTRGQQVTLSCSPISGHRSVSWYQQTPGQGLQFLFEYFSETQRNKGNFPGRFSGRQFSNSRSEMNVSTLELGDSALYLCASSPAGTGETIYFGEGSWLTVV.

The chain uses TRBV19 and TRBJ2-1; D gene unclear. This CDR3 comprises 13 residues. Germline lookup yields CDR1 LNHDA and CDR2 SQIVND (reference sequence). The V gene lost 8 bases and the J gene lost 0 bases, with 8 bases spanning the gap. In nucleotides, the CDR3 is TGTGCCAGTGCCCCCAGCTCCTACAATGAGCAGTTCTTC. Protein product: CASAPSSYNEQFF.

The genes are TRBV11-2 and TRBJ2-1, with D perhaps TRBD2 (5 bases). This CDR3 contains 16 residues. The V and J ends lost 5 bases and 1 base respectively, with 15 bases between them. CDR1 SGHAT and CDR2 FQNNGV come from the germline V gene. CDR3 loop: CASSLPPRTSYNEQFF. CDR3 DNA: TGTGCCAGCAGCCTGCCGCCGAGGACTTCCTACAATGAGCAGTTCTTC. Looking up the rest from reference TRBV11-2 and TRBJ2-1 gives the full variable domain: EAGVAQSPRYKIIEKRQSVAFWCNPISGHATLYWYQQILGQGPKLLIQFQNNGVVDDSQLPKDRFSAERLKGVDSTLKIQPAKLEDSAVYLCASSLPPRTSYNEQFFGPGTRLTVL.

CDR3 amino acids: CASRAGTTRETQYF. CDR3 sequence (DNA): TGCGCCAGCCGGGCCGGGACAACGAGAGAGACCCAGTACTTC. The chain has TRBV5-1 and TRBJ2-5; possibly TRBD1 for D (6 bases). Germline CDR1 SGHRS, CDR2 YFSETQ. The V and J ends lost 7 bases and 4 bases respectively, with 17 bases between them. The CDR3 length is 14 residues.

This clone has just one count. The chain has TRBV7-2 and TRBJ2-1; no clear D. Germline V gene lookup returns CDR1 SGHTA and CDR2 FQGNSA. Deletions cut 2 bases from V and 0 bases from J, with 17 bases between. This CDR3 comprises 18 residues. CDR3 region: CASSLNPIRLSSYNEQFF. CDR3 sequence (DNA): TGTGCCAGCAGCTTAAATCCAATCCGCCTCAGCTCCTACAATGAGCAGTTCTTC.

This chain joins TRBV11-2 and TRBJ2-7; TRBD2 aligns across 9 bases. CDR3 length: 18 residues. Germline V gene sequence: CDR1 SGHAT, CDR2 FQNNGV. V lost 5 bases, J lost 5 bases, and 19 bases stayed unmatched. Written as DNA, the CDR3 is TGTGCCAGCAGCCGCAAGATGGGAGTTCTAGCGGGACCCCACGAGCAGTACTTC. Protein: CASSRKMGVLAGPHEQYF.

V usage is TRBV6-5 and J usage is TRBJ2-4, with a tentative D call TRBD2 (6 bases). V lost 9 bases and J 2 bases, leaving 11 bases between the germline ends. The CDR3 spans 13 residues. The germline gives CDR1 MNHEY, CDR2 SVGAGI. CDR3 in amino acids: CARRGCPKNIQYF. As DNA, the CDR3 is TGTGCCAGACGGGGGTGCCCCAAAAACATTCAGTACTTC.

The chain carries TRBV12-5 and TRBJ2-5, with 13 bases that match TRBD2. Germline V CDR1 and CDR2: LGHNT, FRNRAP. The V and J ends lost 1 base and 5 bases, in that order; junction bases with no gene match: 10. This CDR3 has 18 residues. The CDR3 protein is CASGLARTSGREWETQYF. The CDR3 DNA reads TGTGCTAGTGGTTTGGCCCGGACTAGCGGGAGAGAATGGGAGACCCAGTACTTC. The full variable domain, with the rest looked up from reference TRBV12-5 and TRBJ2-5, is DARVTQTPRHKVTEMGQEVTMRCQPILGHNTVFWYRQTMMQGLELLAYFRNRAPLDDSGMPKDRFSAEMPDATLATLKIQPSEPRDSAVYFCASGLARTSGREWETQYFGPGTRLLVL.

The chain employs TRBV28 and TRBJ2-6; possibly TRBD1 or TRBD2 for D (5 bases each). The length of the CDR3 is 16 residues. Trimming stripped 7 bases from V and 4 bases from J, with 17 bases between. Germline-derived CDR1 and CDR2 are MDHEN and SYDVKM. Here the CDR3 reads CASTEARGTGANVLTF. In nucleotides, the CDR3 is TGTGCCAGCACCGAAGCGAGGGGTACCGGGGCCAACGTCCTGACTTTC. The full variable domain, rest sourced from reference TRBV28 and TRBJ2-6, is DVKVTQSSRYLVKRTGEKVFLECVQDMDHENMFWYRQDPGLGLRLIYFSYDVKMKEKGDIPEGYSVSREKKERFSLILESASTNQTSMYLCASTEARGTGANVLTFGAGSRLTVL.

V is TRBV30 and J is TRBJ2-1; D may be TRBD2 (5 bases). With 5 bases removed from V and 0 bases from J, the gap between germline ends came to 14 bases. This CDR3 has 15 amino acids. CDR1 and CDR2 (germline): GTSNPN, SVGIG (reference sequence). CDR3 region: CAWDYGGSSYNEQFF. In nucleotides, the CDR3 is TGTGCCTGGGACTACGGCGGGTCCTCCTACAATGAGCAGTTCTTC.

The V and J genes are TRBV7-9 and TRBJ1-1; tentative D call: TRBD1 (6 bases). The V end was cut by 5 bases, the J end by 4 bases, with 11 bases between. The CDR3 spans 13 residues. Germline V gene sequence: CDR1 SEHNR, CDR2 FQNEAQ (reference sequence). CDR3 sequence (DNA): TGTGCCAGCAGCAGACAGGAGGGCACTGAAGCTTTCTTT. As protein: CASSRQEGTEAFF.

The genes are TRBV5-1 and TRBJ1-1; D gene unclear. Per the germline V gene, CDR1 is SGHRS and CDR2 is YFSETQ. Trimming cost V 0 bases and J 0 bases, with 6 bases left between them. The CDR3 totals 14 residues. CDR3 nucleotide sequence: TGCGCCAGCAGCTTGGGACATCTGAACACTGAAGCTTTCTTT. Translation: CASSLGHLNTEAFF.

CDR3: CASSTTGGAYNEQFF. The CDR3 DNA is TGTGCCAGCAGTACGACAGGGGGCGCCTACAATGAGCAGTTCTTC. This chain connects TRBV6-5 to TRBJ2-1; 10 bases fit TRBD1. The CDR3 loop spans 15 amino acids. The junction had 3 bases not matched to a gene; V was cut back by 5 bases and J by 2 bases. Looked up from germline, CDR1 is MNHEY and CDR2 is SVGAGI.

The gene calls are TRBV27 and TRBJ2-1; tentative D call: TRBD1 (5 bases). The CDR3 totals 19 residues. Trimming left V 5 bases short and J 5 bases short, with 28 bases between. Germline CDR1 and CDR2: MNHEY and SMNVEV (reference sequence). CDR3 region: CASSPLGLPTGARDNEQFF. CDR3 DNA sequence: TGTGCCAGCAGTCCATTAGGTCTCCCAACAGGAGCCAGAGACAATGAGCAGTTCTTC.

The genes are TRBV9 and TRBJ2-3, with no clear D. CDR1 and CDR2 from the germline V gene are SGDLS and YYNGEE. Trimming stripped 3 bases from V and 3 bases from J, with 14 bases between. The CDR3 sequence is 15 residues long. As DNA, the CDR3 is TGTGCCAGCAGCGAGTGGGCCCGCGTGACAGATACGCAGTATTTT. It translates to CASSEWARVTDTQYF.

The gene calls are TRBV5-5 and TRBJ2-7; TRBD1 agrees at 8 bases. V dropped 2 bases and J dropped 2; count of bases not matched to a gene: 9. The CDR3 runs to 16 residues. Germline V CDR1 and CDR2: SGHKS, YYEKEE (reference sequence). The CDR3 spells CASSLAIRQGTYEQYF. The CDR3 DNA follows: TGTGCCAGCAGCTTAGCTATTCGACAGGGGACCTACGAGCAGTACTTC.

The chain combines TRBV28 with TRBJ2-7; 7 positions match TRBD1. The length of the CDR3 is 15 residues. The germline V gene has CDR1 MDHEN and CDR2 SYDVKM. Germline trimming cut 5 bases from V and 2 bases from J; bases unmatched to any gene: 9. CDR3 sequence reads: CASSAPGTAPYEQYF. For the CDR3, the DNA is TGTGCCAGCAGTGCTCCCGGGACAGCGCCCTACGAGCAGTACTTC.

The genes are TRBV7-2 and TRBJ1-4; D is unclear. Germline CDR1 reads SGHTA; CDR2 reads FQGNSA. The CDR3 is 14 amino acids. With 1 base removed from V and 10 bases from J, the gap between germline ends came to 13 bases. CDR3 coding DNA: TGTGCCAGCAGCTTAGGGACCCGAGGAGGAAAACTGTTTTTT. Translated, it gives CASSLGTRGGKLFF.

The chain uses TRBV28 and TRBJ2-7, with unresolved D. Germline CDR1 and CDR2: MDHEN and SYDVKM. Trimming took 3 bases from V and 9 from J, leaving 9 bases between them. CDR3 length equals 11 residues. This CDR3 is CASSFHSGQYF. CDR3 sequence (DNA): TGTGCCAGCAGTTTTCACTCTGGGCAGTACTTC. Based on the CDR3 plus reference TRBV28 and TRBJ2-7, the full variable domain is DVKVTQSSRYLVKRTGEKVFLECVQDMDHENMFWYRQDPGLGLRLIYFSYDVKMKEKGDIPEGYSVSREKKERFSLILESASTNQTSMYLCASSFHSGQYFGPGTRLTVT.